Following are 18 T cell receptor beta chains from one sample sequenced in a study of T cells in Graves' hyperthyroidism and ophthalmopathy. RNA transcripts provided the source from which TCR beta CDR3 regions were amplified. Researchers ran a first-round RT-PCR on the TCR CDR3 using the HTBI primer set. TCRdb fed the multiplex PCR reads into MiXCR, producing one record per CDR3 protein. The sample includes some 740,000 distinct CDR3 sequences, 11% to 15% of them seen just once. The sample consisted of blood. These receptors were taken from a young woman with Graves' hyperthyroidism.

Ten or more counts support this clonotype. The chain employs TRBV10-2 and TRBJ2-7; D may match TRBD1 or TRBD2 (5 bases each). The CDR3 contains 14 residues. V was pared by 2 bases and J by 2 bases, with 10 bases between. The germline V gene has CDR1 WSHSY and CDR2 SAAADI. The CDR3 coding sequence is TGCGCCAGCAGTGAGATGGGGACCCCCTACGAGCAGTACTTC. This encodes CASSEMGTPYEQYF.

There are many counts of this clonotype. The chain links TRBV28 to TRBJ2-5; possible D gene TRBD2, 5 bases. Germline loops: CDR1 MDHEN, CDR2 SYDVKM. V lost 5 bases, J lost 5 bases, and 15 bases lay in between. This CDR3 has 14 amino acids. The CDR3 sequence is CASSAGPGTETQYF. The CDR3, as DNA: TGTGCCAGCAGTGCTGGACCGGGAACGGAGACCCAGTACTTC.

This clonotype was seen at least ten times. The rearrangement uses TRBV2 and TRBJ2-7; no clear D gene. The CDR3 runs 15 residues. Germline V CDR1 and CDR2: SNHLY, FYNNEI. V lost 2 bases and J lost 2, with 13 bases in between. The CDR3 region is CASSEINRVPYEQYF. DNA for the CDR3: TGTGCCAGCAGTGAAATTAACAGAGTCCCCTACGAGCAGTACTTC.

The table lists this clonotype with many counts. CDR3 in amino acids: CAWSGWGGYTF. In DNA form, the CDR3 reads TGTGCCTGGAGTGGGTGGGGTGGCTACACCTTC. The rearrangement uses TRBV30 and TRBJ1-2, with no clear D. This CDR3 contains 11 residues. V was pared by 1 base and J by 7 bases, with 7 bases between. From germline, CDR1 is GTSNPN and CDR2 SVGIG (reference sequence).

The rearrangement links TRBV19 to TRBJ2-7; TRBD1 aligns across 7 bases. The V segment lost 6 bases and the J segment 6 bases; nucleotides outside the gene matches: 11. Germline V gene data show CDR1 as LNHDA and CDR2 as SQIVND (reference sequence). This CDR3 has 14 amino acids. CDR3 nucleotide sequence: TGTGCCAGTAGCCCAACGGCCGGGACAGCCGAGCAGTACTTC. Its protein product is CASSPTAGTAEQYF.

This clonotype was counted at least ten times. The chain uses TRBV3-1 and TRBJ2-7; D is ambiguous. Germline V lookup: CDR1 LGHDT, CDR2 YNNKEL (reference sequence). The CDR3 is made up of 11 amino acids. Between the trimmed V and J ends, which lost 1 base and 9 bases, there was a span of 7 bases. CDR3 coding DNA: TGTGCCAGCAGCCAAGCCGCGGCGCAGTACTTC. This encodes CASSQAAAQYF.

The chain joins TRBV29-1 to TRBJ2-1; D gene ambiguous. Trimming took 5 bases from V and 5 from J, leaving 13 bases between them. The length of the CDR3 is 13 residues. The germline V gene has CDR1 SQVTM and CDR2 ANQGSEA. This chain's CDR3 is CSVLFQAHNEQFF. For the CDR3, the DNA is TGCAGCGTTCTGTTCCAGGCCCACAATGAGCAGTTCTTC.

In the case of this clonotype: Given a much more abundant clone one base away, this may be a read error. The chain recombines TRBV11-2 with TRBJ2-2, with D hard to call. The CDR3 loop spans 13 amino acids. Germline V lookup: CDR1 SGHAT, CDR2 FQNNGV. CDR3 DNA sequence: TGTGTCAGCCACAGCTTAAAGGCCGGGGAGCTGTTTTTT. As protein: CVSHSLKAGELFF.

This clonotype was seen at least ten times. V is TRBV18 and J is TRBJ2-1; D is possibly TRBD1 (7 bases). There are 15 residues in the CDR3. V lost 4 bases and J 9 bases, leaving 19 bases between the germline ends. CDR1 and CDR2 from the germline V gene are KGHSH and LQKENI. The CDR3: CASSLTGALATEQFF. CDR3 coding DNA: TGTGCCAGCTCACTCACAGGGGCCCTAGCGACTGAGCAGTTCTTC. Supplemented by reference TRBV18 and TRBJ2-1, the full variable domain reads NAGVMQNPRHLVRRRGQEARLRCSPMKGHSHVYWYRQLPEEGLKFMVYLQKENIIDESGMPKERFSAEFPKEGPSILRIQQVVRGDSAAYFCASSLTGALATEQFFGPGTRLTVL.

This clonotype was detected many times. The CDR3 region is CASSFLSYNEQFF. CDR3 DNA sequence: TGTGCCAGCAGCTTCCTCTCCTACAATGAGCAGTTCTTC. The V call is TRBV11-3, the J call TRBJ2-1; D unclear. V lost 3 bases and J lost 0, with 3 bases in between. The CDR3 sequence is 13 residues long. From germline, CDR1 is SGHNT and CDR2 YENEEA.

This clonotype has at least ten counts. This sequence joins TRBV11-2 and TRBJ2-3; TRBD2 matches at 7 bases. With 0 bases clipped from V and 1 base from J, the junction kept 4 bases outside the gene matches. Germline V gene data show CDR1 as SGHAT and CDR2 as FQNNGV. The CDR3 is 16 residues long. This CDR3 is CASSLDLLAGTDTQYF. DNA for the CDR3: TGTGCCAGCAGCTTAGATCTTCTAGCGGGCACAGATACGCAGTATTTT.

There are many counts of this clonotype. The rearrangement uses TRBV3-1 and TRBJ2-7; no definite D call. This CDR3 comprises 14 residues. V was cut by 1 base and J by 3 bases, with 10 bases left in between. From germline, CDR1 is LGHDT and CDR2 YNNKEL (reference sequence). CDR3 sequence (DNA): TGTGCCAGCAGCCAAGCTCGTGATATCTACGAGCAGTACTTC. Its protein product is CASSQARDIYEQYF.

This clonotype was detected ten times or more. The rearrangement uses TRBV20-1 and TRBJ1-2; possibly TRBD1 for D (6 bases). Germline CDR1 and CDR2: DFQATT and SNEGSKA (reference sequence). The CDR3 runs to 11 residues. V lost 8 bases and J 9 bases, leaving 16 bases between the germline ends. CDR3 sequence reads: CSHSQGQRYTF. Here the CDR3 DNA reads TGCAGTCACAGCCAGGGACAACGCTACACCTTC.

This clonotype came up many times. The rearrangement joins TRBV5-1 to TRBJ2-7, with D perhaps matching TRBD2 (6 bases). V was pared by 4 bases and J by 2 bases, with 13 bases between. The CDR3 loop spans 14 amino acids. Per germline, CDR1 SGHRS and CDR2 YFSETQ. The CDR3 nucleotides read TGCGCCAGCAGCCCGCTAGCGTCGGCCTACGAGCAGTACTTC. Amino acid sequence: CASSPLASAYEQYF. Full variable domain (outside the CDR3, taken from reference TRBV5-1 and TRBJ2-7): KAGVTQTPRYLIKTRGQQVTLSCSPISGHRSVSWYQQTPGQGLQFLFEYFSETQRNKGNFPGRFSGRQFSNSRSEMNVSTLELGDSALYLCASSPLASAYEQYFGPGTRLTVT.

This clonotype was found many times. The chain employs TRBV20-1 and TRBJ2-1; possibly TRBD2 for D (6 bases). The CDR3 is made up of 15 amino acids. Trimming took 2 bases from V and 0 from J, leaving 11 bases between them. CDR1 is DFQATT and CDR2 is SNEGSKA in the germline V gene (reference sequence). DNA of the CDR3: TGCAGTGCTAGAACTAGCAGTAGCTCCTACAATGAGCAGTTCTTC. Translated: CSARTSSSSYNEQFF.

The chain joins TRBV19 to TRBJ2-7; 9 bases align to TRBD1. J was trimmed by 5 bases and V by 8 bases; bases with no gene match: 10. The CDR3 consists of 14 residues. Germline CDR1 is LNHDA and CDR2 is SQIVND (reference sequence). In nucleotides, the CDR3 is TGTGCCAGTGTGAGGGGACAGGGCATCCACGAGCAGTACTTC. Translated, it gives CASVRGQGIHEQYF.

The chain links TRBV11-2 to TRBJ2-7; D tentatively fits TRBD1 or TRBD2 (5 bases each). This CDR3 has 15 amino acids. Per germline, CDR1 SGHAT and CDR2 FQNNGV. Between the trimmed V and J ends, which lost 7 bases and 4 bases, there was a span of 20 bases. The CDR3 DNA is TGTGCCAGCACCCCGCCTGGGGGAGAGGGATACGAGCAGTACTTC. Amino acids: CASTPPGGEGYEQYF.

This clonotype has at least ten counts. Here the CDR3 DNA reads TGTGCCAGCAGTTCACCGGGACAGGGGCGCCAGAACACTGAAGCTTTCTTT. Translating gives CASSSPGQGRQNTEAFF. The chain couples TRBV6-8 to TRBJ1-1; 10 bases agree with TRBD1. This CDR3 contains 17 residues. Per the germline V gene, CDR1 is MNHGY and CDR2 is SAAAGT. The junction had 9 bases not matched to a gene; V was cut back by 4 bases and J by 1 base.